Sequencing of this T cell receptor beta chain was carried out in a study of radiotherapy plus CTLA-4 blockade in lung cancer. Across the whole study: Objective responses were recorded in about 18% of patients, with disease control recorded in approximately 34%. Study-wide points: The best prediction of response reportedly came from early blood T cell clone dynamics, with interferon-beta. In blood, TCR clones derived from the tumor expanded after radiotherapy plus ipilimumab.

The germline V gene encodes CDR1 MNHEY and CDR2 SMNVEV (reference sequence). The CDR3 runs 14 residues. The junction had 15 bases not matched to a gene; V was cut back by 8 bases and J by 11 bases. This clone has only one observation. As yet, its antigen is unknown. Using immunoSEQ multiplex PCR, the repertoire was profiled, and TCRdb retains in-frame clones only, with some absent. The table includes about 85,000 clones, approximately 86% detected once. The V and J genes are TRBV27 and TRBJ1-1, with TRBD1 matching over 9 bases. The material sequenced was peripheral blood, taken from a patient treated with radiotherapy plus ipilimumab. The receptor was isolated from a human donor with non-small cell lung cancer who had a partial response to radiotherapy plus ipilimumab. The CDR3 DNA follows: TGTGCCAGCCTAAAGGCCGGGACAGGGAAGGTTGCTTTCTTT. This codes for CASLKAGTGKVAFF.